This T cell receptor beta chain was recorded in a study of CD8 T cells in Susac syndrome. Study-level points and caveats: The CD4+ T cell repertoires that were profiled in Susac syndrome showed no clonal expansion.

With respect to this clonotype: The antigen is not known.

While CD8+ and CD4+ T cells were isolated negatively, TEMRA cells were enriched by FACS. Losses at the gene ends were 3 bases for V and 9 bases for J; bases not matched to a gene: 11. CDR1 and CDR2 (germline): SGHRS, YFSETQ. CDR3 length equals 14 residues. With random hexamers, reverse transcription was performed on roughly 0.45 to 1 ug of RNA. Multiplex PCR with immunoSEQ amplified the TCR beta CDR3 across 54 Vbeta and 13 Jbeta. TCRdb used MiXCR to reprocess the immunoSEQ multiplex PCR reads, holding one entry per CDR3 protein. The sample records 210,000 or so distinct CDR3 sequences, about 95% being singletons.

The sample taken for sequencing was CD4+ T cells from PBMCs. V is TRBV5-1 and J is TRBJ2-7, with 8 positions matching TRBD2. The TCR sequence derives from a human donor with Susac syndrome. The CDR3 here is CASSSQSGGQGQYF. In nucleotides, the CDR3 is TGCGCCAGCAGCTCCCAATCGGGGGGGCAAGGGCAGTACTTC.